This is a list of T cell receptor beta chains from one sample in a study of preoperative IRX-2 immunotherapy in early breast cancer. Generated by immunoSEQ multiplex PCR, the TCRdb table keeps only in-frame clones and is missing some. The repertoire has 40,000 to 45,000 clones, roughly 80% of them found once; the top ten carry roughly 1.2%. This sample comprised tumor tissue, obtained after IRX-2 immunotherapy. The receptors were sampled from a human donor with breast cancer. CDR3s include the opening cysteine and the closing phenylalanine or tryptophan. D genes are given only for firm matches. Some rows have no size entry. The others give once, few or many, or a class for an expanded clone.

D: TRBD1
J: TRBJ1-1
V: TRBV5-1
size: .
DNA: TGCGCCAGCAGCTCCCTGGGACAGCTGAACACTGAAGCTTTCTTT
CDR3: CASSSLGQLNTEAFF

D: TRBD1
J: TRBJ2-7
V: TRBV6-8
size: .
DNA: TGTGCCAGCATCATCGACAGGGCGTTCGGCGAGCAGTACTTC
CDR3: CASIIDRAFGEQYF

D: .
J: TRBJ1-1
V: TRBV1
size: .
DNA: TGCGCCAGCAGCCATAATACGGGGGACCTCAGAGGGCATATCGAGTACACTGAAGCTTTCTTT
CDR3: CASSHNTGDLRGHIEYTEAFF

D: .
J: TRBJ2-3
V: TRBV6-4
size: few
DNA: TGTGCCAGCAGTGTAAGGGCAGATACGCAGTATTTT
CDR3: CASSVRADTQYF

D: TRBD1
J: TRBJ1-3
V: TRBV7-2
size: .
DNA: TGTGCCAGCAGTTCGGACAGGGAAGGAAACACCATATATTTT
CDR3: CASSSDREGNTIYF

D: .
J: TRBJ2-7
V: TRBV18
size: .
DNA: TGTGCCAGCTCACCGGGGGCGGGAGAGGGCTACGAGCAGTACTTC
CDR3: CASSPGAGEGYEQYF

D: .
J: TRBJ1-3
V: TRBV16
size: .
DNA: TGTGCCAGCAGCCAATCCCGGGTGACCTCTGGAAACACCATATATTTT
CDR3: CASSQSRVTSGNTIYF

D: TRBD2
J: TRBJ2-1
V: TRBV7-8
size: .
DNA: TGTGCCAGCAGCTTCTCTAGCGGCTCCTACAATGAGCAGTTCTTC
CDR3: CASSFSSGSYNEQFF

D: .
J: TRBJ2-7
V: TRBV7-5
size: .
DNA: TGTGCCAGCAGCTTGGCGGCGGCTAGCGGTGCCCGCTCCTACGAGCAGTACTTC
CDR3: CASSLAAASGARSYEQYF

D: .
J: TRBJ2-3
V: TRBV19
size: once
DNA: TGTGCCAGTAGTCCCCGGGGAGCGGCCAACACAGATACGCAGTATTTT
CDR3: CASSPRGAANTDTQYF

D: .
J: TRBJ1-5
V: TRBV18
size: .
DNA: TGTGCCAGCTCACCCGCCGGTAGCAATCAGCCCCAGCATTTT
CDR3: CASSPAGSNQPQHF

D: TRBD1
J: TRBJ2-3
V: TRBV11-3
size: .
DNA: TGTGCCAGCAGCTCCGGACAGGGCCGCACAGATACGCAGTATTTT
CDR3: CASSSGQGRTDTQYF

D: .
J: TRBJ1-5
V: TRBV11-3
size: .
DNA: TGTGCCAGCAGCTTAGTGCCCCCTAGCAATCAGCCCCAGCATTTT
CDR3: CASSLVPPSNQPQHF

D: .
J: TRBJ1-5
V: TRBV6-8
size: .
DNA: TGTGCCAGCAGGAACCTGGGAGGATCTGTTCAGCCCCAGCATTTT
CDR3: CASRNLGGSVQPQHF

D: .
J: TRBJ1-1
V: TRBV29-1
size: .
DNA: TGCAGCGTTGCGCGGGAACGGGGTGAAGCTTTCTTT
CDR3: CSVARERGEAFF

D: .
J: TRBJ2-5
V: TRBV28
size: once
DNA: TGTGCCAGCAGTTTATTGCTCAGAGAGACCCAGTACTTC
CDR3: CASSLLLRETQYF

D: .
J: TRBJ2-1
V: TRBV10-3
size: .
DNA: TGTGCCATCAGTGAGACCATGGGTAGCAGCAATGAGCAGTTCTTC
CDR3: CAISETMGSSNEQFF

D: .
J: TRBJ1-5
V: TRBV6-8
size: .
DNA: TGTGCCAGCAGTCGACTGGGGGGGCCGCGGAATCAGCCCCAGCATTTT
CDR3: CASSRLGGPRNQPQHF

D: TRBD1
J: TRBJ1-3
V: TRBV6-7
size: .
DNA: TGTGCCAGCAGTGAAGGCCCAGGGGGCTTGGGAAACACCATATATTTT
CDR3: CASSEGPGGLGNTIYF

D: .
J: TRBJ2-2
V: TRBV6-8
size: once
DNA: TGTGCCAGCACTTACAGGGAAGCCGGGGAGCTGTTTTTT
CDR3: CASTYREAGELFF

D: .
J: TRBJ1-5
V: TRBV18
size: .
DNA: TGTGCCAGCTCACCGGCGGGGGTGGATCAGCCCCAGCATTTT
CDR3: CASSPAGVDQPQHF

D: .
J: TRBJ1-2
V: TRBV18
size: medium-sized
DNA: TGTGCCAGCTCGCCGGGACCGTCCTATGGCTACACCTTC
CDR3: CASSPGPSYGYTF

D: .
J: TRBJ1-6
V: TRBV19
size: .
DNA: TGTGCCAGTGGAACAGGGAATTCACCCCTCCACTTT
CDR3: CASGTGNSPLHF

D: .
J: TRBJ2-5
V: TRBV6-8
size: .
DNA: TGTGCCAGCAGTTACGCCACAAGGGCTGGGGCCCAGTACTTC
CDR3: CASSYATRAGAQYF

D: .
J: TRBJ1-5
V: TRBV6-8
size: few
DNA: TGTGCCAGCAGTCAACGGACGGCGGCCGCTAGCAATCAGCCCCAGCATTTT
CDR3: CASSQRTAAASNQPQHF

D: .
J: TRBJ1-4
V: TRBV6-8
size: .
DNA: TGTGCCAGCAGAAAGGGGGGTGAAAAACTGTTTTTT
CDR3: CASRKGGEKLFF

D: .
J: TRBJ2-7
V: TRBV29-1
size: .
DNA: TGCAGCGTTGGGGTGGGCAGGGGTTTAAAGGAGCAGTACTTC
CDR3: CSVGVGRGLKEQYF

D: TRBD1
J: TRBJ1-6
V: TRBV2
size: .
DNA: TGTGCCAGCACCGGGGGGCAGGGGGTCTCACCCCTCCACTTT
CDR3: CASTGGQGVSPLHF

D: .
J: TRBJ1-5
V: TRBV19
size: .
DNA: TGTGCCAGTAGTATAGATCAGGGAGGGCCCCAGCATTTT
CDR3: CASSIDQGGPQHF

D: .
J: TRBJ1-3
V: TRBV5-1
size: .
DNA: TGCGCCAGCAGCTCCCTCGGGGCAGGGTCCGGAAACACCATATATTTT
CDR3: CASSSLGAGSGNTIYF

D: TRBD1
J: TRBJ2-2
V: TRBV19
size: .
DNA: TGTGCCAGTAAAGCGGGACAGGGAAACACCGGGGAGCTGTTTTTT
CDR3: CASKAGQGNTGELFF

D: .
J: TRBJ2-1
V: TRBV29-1
size: .
DNA: TGCAGCGTTGAACGATCGGGGCGCTCCTACAATGAGCAGTTCTTC
CDR3: CSVERSGRSYNEQFF